The 25 T cell receptor beta chains presented below share a single source sample, sequenced in a study. Cells sorted as Tregs were CD4+, CD25+ and CD127-/low. From the 5' RACE reads, TCRdb called clonotypes with MiXCR, one entry per CDR3 protein. The repertoire consists of around 55,000 distinct CDR3 sequences, with less than 25% occurring once and the leading ten covering about 2.9%. Input material: tumor-infiltrating Tregs sorted from the breast tumor. The receptors were gathered from a female donor with breast cancer.

This clonotype has more than one count but fewer than ten. This rearrangement joins TRBV20-1 to TRBJ1-5; no clear D. Looked up from germline, CDR1 is DFQATT and CDR2 is SNEGSKA (reference sequence). CDR3 length: 13 residues. Trimming shortened V by 4 bases and J by 4 bases, and 11 bases separated the two germline ends. The CDR3 protein is CSAIRRKNQPQHF. For the CDR3, the DNA is TGCAGTGCTATCAGGAGGAAAAATCAGCCCCAGCATTTT.

The chain carries TRBV7-2 and TRBJ2-2; 7 bases are shared with TRBD2. CDR1 is SGHTA and CDR2 is FQGNSA in the germline V gene. V trimming: 1 base; J trimming: 8 bases; junction bases outside the gene matches: 4. This CDR3 spans 14 amino acids. Here the CDR3 reads CASSLEAGWGELFF. The CDR3 DNA follows: TGTGCCAGCAGCTTAGAAGCGGGGTGGGGGGAGCTGTTTTTT.

The sample holds many counts of this clonotype. The chain uses TRBV6-2 or TRBV6-3 and TRBJ1-5; D unclear. The CDR3 extends over 15 amino acids. Trimming stripped 0 bases from V and 7 bases from J, with 13 bases between. Per the germline V gene, CDR1 is MNHEY and CDR2 is SVGEGT. CDR3 amino acids: CASSYSEGVGQPQHF. CDR3 nucleotides: TGTGCCAGCAGTTACTCCGAGGGCGTAGGACAGCCCCAGCATTTT.

The chain couples TRBV2 to TRBJ2-6; D may be TRBD2 (6 bases). This CDR3 region has 15 residues. Germline CDR1 is SNHLY and CDR2 is FYNNEI. Trimming shortened V by 2 bases and J by 3 bases, and 8 bases separated the two germline ends. This CDR3 is CASSELGGGANVLTF. The CDR3 DNA is TGTGCCAGCAGTGAACTGGGGGGTGGGGCCAACGTCCTGACTTTC.

The CDR3 nucleotides are TGTGCCAGCATTCGGGACGGAAGCACTGAAGCTTTCTTT. This sequence encodes CASIRDGSTEAFF. This chain uses TRBV6-2 or TRBV6-3 with TRBJ1-1; D may be TRBD1 (5 bases). In germline, CDR1 is MNHEY, CDR2 SVGEGT. V lost 7 bases and J 4 bases, leaving 13 bases between the germline ends. This CDR3 contains 13 residues.

This clonotype was observed many times. This chain joins TRBV7-8 and TRBJ2-5; D perhaps matches TRBD2 (6 bases). The CDR3 is 14 amino acids. From germline, CDR1 is SGHVS and CDR2 FQNEAQ. The germline V and J ends were trimmed by 5 bases and 1 base, with 11 bases remaining between them. Written as DNA, the CDR3 is TGTGCCAGCAGCCTCCGGACTATCCAAGAGACCCAGTACTTC. Protein: CASSLRTIQETQYF.

In nucleotides, the CDR3 is TGTGCCAGCAGCGTACGCATCGCAGAGGATACGCAGTATTTT. It specifies CASSVRIAEDTQYF. J is TRBJ2-3 and V is TRBV9; unclear D gene. This CDR3 region has 14 residues. Trimming removed 1 base from V and 6 bases from J, with 12 bases in between. Looked up from germline, CDR1 is SGDLS and CDR2 is YYNGEE.

The gene calls are TRBV13 and TRBJ2-7, with no clear D. From germline, CDR1 is PRHDT and CDR2 FYEKMQ (reference sequence). The CDR3 sequence is 17 residues long. V was clipped by 4 bases and J by 0 bases, with 19 bases between them. The CDR3 loop is CASSSADRPSTSYEQYF. The CDR3 nucleotides are TGTGCCAGCAGCTCAGCCGACCGACCCTCTACCTCCTACGAGCAGTACTTC.

This clonotype occurred a few times. The chain links TRBV6-5 to TRBJ2-2; 8 bases fit TRBD1. Germline V CDR1 and CDR2: MNHEY, SVGAGI. V lost 4 bases and J lost 7; bases outside the gene matches: 5. The CDR3 contains 14 residues. The CDR3 protein is CASSWGQAVGELFF. CDR3 DNA sequence: TGTGCCAGCAGTTGGGGACAGGCGGTCGGGGAGCTGTTTTTT.

In its sample, this clonotype was seen a few times. The chain recombines TRBV6-2 or TRBV6-3 with TRBJ1-1; TRBD1 matches 9 bases. Unmatched junction bases numbered 12, after V lost 7 bases and J lost 6 bases. The germline V gene encodes CDR1 MNHEY and CDR2 SVGEGT. CDR3 size: 15 residues. The CDR3 nucleotides read TGTGCCAGCACCGCAAACAGGGGGCCCGGGGCTGAAGCTTTCTTT. Translated, it gives CASTANRGPGAEAFF.

There are a few counts of this clonotype. The V gene is TRBV15, the J gene TRBJ1-1; 7 nucleotides align to TRBD1. The CDR3 has 13 residues. CDR1 is LNHNV, CDR2 YYDKDF, per germline (reference sequence). With V trimmed by 2 bases and J by 8 bases, 5 bases remained unmatched. DNA of the CDR3: TGTGCCACCAGCAGACAACAGGGGTACGAAGCTTTCTTT. The encoded protein is CATSRQQGYEAFF.

This clonotype has just one count. Since the CDR3 does not end with the conserved phenylalanine or tryptophan, this likely comes from a read error. V usage is TRBV9 and J usage is TRBJ2-3; possibly TRBD1 or TRBD2 for D (5 bases each). Germline V gene sequence: CDR1 SGDLS, CDR2 YYNGEE. The length of the CDR3 is 16 residues. The CDR3 DNA follows: TGTGCTAGCAGCGTAGATGGGCGACTGGGGGTCGTTACGCAGTATCTT. This sequence encodes CASSVDGRLGVVTQYL.

The sample holds a few counts of this clonotype. The chain employs TRBV12-3 or TRBV12-4 and TRBJ1-2; D is uncertain. This CDR3 spans 14 amino acids. Trimming removed 5 bases from V and 2 bases from J, with 12 bases in between. In nucleotides, the CDR3 is TGTGCCAGCAGTCCATCCGGGCGAAACTATGGCTACACCTTC. As protein: CASSPSGRNYGYTF.

Ten or more counts support this clonotype. The rearrangement uses TRBV15 and TRBJ1-1; D is uncertain. Per the germline V gene, CDR1 is LNHNV and CDR2 is YYDKDF (reference sequence). The CDR3 runs 11 residues. Trimming removed 0 bases at V and 8 bases at J, with 4 bases between. The CDR3 is CATSRDAEAFF. The DNA of the CDR3 is TGTGCCACCAGCAGAGATGCGGAAGCTTTCTTT.

This clonotype was recorded at least ten times. This rearrangement joins TRBV29-1 to TRBJ2-1, with D unclear. Trimming removed 3 bases from V and 8 bases from J, with 17 bases in between. The germline gives CDR1 SQVTM, CDR2 ANQGSEA. The CDR3 runs to 14 residues. The CDR3 sequence is CSVDARPGFDEQFF. The CDR3, as DNA: TGCAGCGTTGATGCCCGGCCAGGTTTCGATGAGCAGTTCTTC.

This sequence joins TRBV20-1 and TRBJ2-7; the D gene is possibly TRBD2 (7 bases). Germline values: CDR1 DFQATT, CDR2 SNEGSKA (reference sequence). Trimming stripped 6 bases from V and 6 bases from J, with 21 bases between. This CDR3 spans 14 amino acids. This chain's CDR3 is CSASGGAAKVEQYF. The CDR3 nucleotides are TGCAGTGCAAGTGGGGGGGCTGCTAAAGTCGAGCAGTACTTC.

The chain combines TRBV18 with TRBJ1-1, with D unresolved. Germline CDR1 reads KGHSH; CDR2 reads LQKENI. V was shortened by 4 bases and J by 0 bases, with 9 bases between the two germline ends. The CDR3 is made up of 14 amino acids. DNA for the CDR3: TGTGCCAGCTCACTAGAGGGTATGAACACTGAAGCTTTCTTT. It is translated as CASSLEGMNTEAFF. The entire variable domain, with the rest obtained from reference TRBV18 and TRBJ1-1, is as follows: NAGVMQNPRHLVRRRGQEARLRCSPMKGHSHVYWYRQLPEEGLKFMVYLQKENIIDESGMPKERFSAEFPKEGPSILRIQQVVRGDSAAYFCASSLEGMNTEAFFGQGTRLTVV.

This chain links TRBV5-1 with TRBJ2-3, with 8 bases that match TRBD2. This CDR3 has 18 amino acids. The germline V gene has CDR1 SGHRS and CDR2 YFSETQ. V lost 4 bases to trimming and J lost 2 bases; unmatched junction nucleotides: 15. The CDR3 is CASSPWSSGRSTTDTQYF. CDR3 nucleotide sequence: TGCGCCAGCAGCCCCTGGTCTAGCGGGCGCTCAACCACAGATACGCAGTATTTT.

In its sample, this clonotype was seen a few times. V gene TRBV5-1 combines with J gene TRBJ1-4; D perhaps matches TRBD1 (5 bases). V was pared by 2 bases and J by 5 bases, with 13 bases between. The CDR3 runs 15 residues. The V gene's germline CDR1 is SGHRS and CDR2 YFSETQ. CDR3: CASSFKRGVNEKLFF. In nucleotides, the CDR3 is TGCGCCAGCAGCTTTAAACGGGGGGTAAATGAAAAACTGTTTTTT.

The CDR3 protein is CATSDQYLGDTGELFF. The CDR3 coding sequence is TGTGCCACCAGTGACCAATATCTGGGGGACACCGGGGAGCTGTTTTTT. The V and J genes are TRBV24-1 and TRBJ2-2; D possibly matches TRBD1 or TRBD2 (5 bases each). The CDR3 is made up of 16 amino acids. From germline, CDR1 is KGHDR and CDR2 SFDVKD. V shed 4 bases and J shed 3 bases, with 14 bases lying between them.

The table lists this clonotype with a few counts. The genes are TRBV12-3 or TRBV12-4 and TRBJ2-7; TRBD1 is a possible D gene (6 bases). V lost 5 bases to trimming and J lost 5 bases, with 16 bases between them. The CDR3 has 14 residues. The CDR3 DNA follows: TGTGCCAGCAGTGTACAGGGCCCCCTCGACGAGCAGTACTTC. Residues: CASSVQGPLDEQYF.

This clonotype was detected only once. This chain's CDR3 is CASSLRGQGEGYGYTF. In DNA, the CDR3 is TGCGCCAGCAGCTTGAGGGGCCAGGGGGAAGGCTATGGCTACACCTTC. The chain couples TRBV5-1 to TRBJ1-2; 7 nucleotides align to TRBD1. This CDR3 has 16 amino acids. V lost 1 base, J lost 4 bases, and 10 bases stayed unmatched. Germline CDR1 and CDR2: SGHRS and YFSETQ.

This clonotype appeared a few times. This rearrangement joins TRBV5-4 to TRBJ2-1; 13 bases align to TRBD2. V dropped 4 bases and J dropped 8; count of bases not matched to a gene: 6. From germline, CDR1 is SGHNT and CDR2 YYREEE (reference sequence). The CDR3 length is 15 residues. The CDR3 DNA reads TGTGCCAGCAGCCTCCGGACTAGCGGGAGAGATGAGCAGTTCTTC. This encodes CASSLRTSGRDEQFF.

This clonotype was observed at least ten times. The chain employs TRBV4-2 and TRBJ1-1; a possible D gene is TRBD1 (5 bases). The CDR3 spans 13 residues. Deletions cut 1 base from V and 5 bases from J, with 8 bases between. The V gene's germline CDR1 is LGHNA and CDR2 YNFKEQ. The CDR3 DNA sequence: TGTGCCAGCAGCCAAGTCAGGGTGACTGAAGCTTTCTTT. Translating gives CASSQVRVTEAFF.

This clonotype was found a few times. The germline gene is not matched at one end of the junction; a read error may be the cause. This chain links TRBV20-1 with TRBJ2-5; the D gene is possibly TRBD1 (7 bases). Germline V lookup: CDR1 DFQATT, CDR2 SNEGSKA (reference sequence). This CDR3 has 14 residues. The CDR3 sequence: CSTRPPRGVGTQYF. In nucleotides, the CDR3 is TGCAGTACTAGACCCCCCAGGGGGGTAGGGACCCAGTACTTC.